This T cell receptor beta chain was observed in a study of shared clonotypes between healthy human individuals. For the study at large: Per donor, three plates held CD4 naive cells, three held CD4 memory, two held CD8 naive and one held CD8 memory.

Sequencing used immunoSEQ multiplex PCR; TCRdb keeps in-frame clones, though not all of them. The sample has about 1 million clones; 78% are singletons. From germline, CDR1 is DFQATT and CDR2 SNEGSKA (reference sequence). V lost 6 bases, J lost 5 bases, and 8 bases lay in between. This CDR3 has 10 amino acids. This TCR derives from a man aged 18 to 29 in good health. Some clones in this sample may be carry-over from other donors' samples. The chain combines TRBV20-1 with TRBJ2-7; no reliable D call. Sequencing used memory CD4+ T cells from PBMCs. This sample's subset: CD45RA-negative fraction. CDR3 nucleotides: TGCAGTGCCCTTCGGAACGAGCAGTACTTC. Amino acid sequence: CSALRNEQYF.